This paragraph reports one T cell receptor (beta chain). Antigen: not known. At one of its ends the junction is not consistent with the germline gene, which may arise from a read error. The read halts 3 residues ahead of the CDR3 end, with the missing end drawn from the germline J gene. All donors had a single incident cervical HPV16 infection, not prevalent. Average input was around 1,100 ng genomic DNA for immunoSEQ TCR beta CDR3 amplification. Libraries were prepared by immunoSEQ multiplex PCR; TCRdb keeps only in-frame clonotypes and omits some of them. The table lists 27,000 or so clones. This record comes from a study of T cells in women clearing cervical HPV infection. Whole-study context: No precancer developed; the control's incident HPV16 infection cleared within 12 months. Findings and limits, study-wide: Unknown T-cell numbers per sample may underlie the richness differences.

The CDR3 runs 14 residues. Per germline, CDR1 SGHRS and CDR2 YFSETQ. The chain combines TRBV5-1 with TRBJ2-3; the match to TRBD2 covers 7 bases. This sequence originates from a woman aged 18 to 75 with a cervical HPV16 infection that either progressed to CIN3+ or cleared (not recorded which). Material: blood buffy coat. CDR3 loop: CASSLGGGSETQYF. The sequenced part of the CDR3 DNA is TGCGCCAGCAGCTTGGGGGGGGGATCAGAGACG.